This T cell receptor (beta chain) was sequenced in a study of T cell responses to AZD1222 COVID-19 vaccine. CDR1 is LGHNA and CDR2 is YSLEER in the germline V gene. Deletions cut 4 bases from V and 1 base from J, with 10 bases between. This CDR3 has 14 residues. Data came from immunoSEQ multiplex PCR; TCRdb stores just in-frame clones and leaves some out. The sample lists around 130,000 clones; 80% to 95% were seen once. This rearrangement joins TRBV4-3 to TRBJ1-1; D gene unclear. The sequence was obtained from an adult who received the MenACWY meningococcal vaccine as a control. The source was peripheral blood, collected 28 days after the second dose of the MenACWY control vaccine. CDR3 coding DNA: TGCGCCAGCAGCCTCAAATCAACGAACACTGAAGCTTTCTTT. This sequence encodes CASSLKSTNTEAFF.